Shown below are 24 T cell receptor beta chains from a single sample sequenced in a study of cytomegalovirus exposure and HLA in healthy donors (dated by TCRdb to the late 2010s). Library method: the immunoSEQ multiplex PCR assay. The multiplex PCR relied on a mix of 60 forward primers for TCR Vbeta segments and 13 reverse primers for TCR Jbeta segments. Sourced from immuneACCESS, this table was stored by TCRdb with only in-frame sequences that have V and J called. A share of the clones is absent; for the studies checked, an unresolved V gene accounts for under half, and the remainder has no known explanation. For this sample the table gives around 250,000 clones, of which about nine tenths were detected only once. Jointly, the top ten make up approximately 1.5% of the sample. Source material: PBMCs. Receptors were obtained from a girl aged 2-10 years in good health and CMV-seronegative.

V usage is TRBV5-6 and J usage is TRBJ2-1, with 9 positions matching TRBD2. Germline trimming cut 2 bases from V and 8 bases from J; bases unmatched to any gene: 5. The CDR3 sequence is 14 residues long. Per the germline V gene, CDR1 is SGHDT and CDR2 is YYEEEE. The CDR3 region is CASSFPSGNHEQFF. CDR3 DNA: TGTGCCAGCAGCTTTCCTAGCGGGAATCATGAGCAGTTCTTC.

The chain couples TRBV5-5 to TRBJ1-1; D not certain. V was cut by 2 bases and J by 3 bases, with 23 bases left in between. Germline V lookup: CDR1 SGHKS, CDR2 YYEKEE (reference sequence). This CDR3 is 18 amino acids long. The CDR3, as DNA: TGTGCCAGCAGCTTAGGTGATTTAGTATCAGGTCCGTACACTGAAGCTTTCTTT. Translated, it gives CASSLGDLVSGPYTEAFF.

The gene calls are TRBV25-1 and TRBJ2-5, with 8 bases lining up with TRBD2. With V trimmed by 1 base and J by 5 bases, 9 bases remained unmatched. CDR3 length: 16 amino acids. Germline values: CDR1 MGHDK, CDR2 SYGVNS. The CDR3 bases are TGTGCCAGCAGTGAATCCCTCGGGACTAGTGGGGAGACCCAGTACTTC. Protein sequence: CASSESLGTSGETQYF.

The rearrangement uses TRBV10-3 and TRBJ2-7; TRBD2 matches 13 bases. The length of the CDR3 is 13 residues. Germline CDR1 and CDR2: ENHRY and SYGVKD. The V and J ends lost 10 bases and 7 bases, in that order; junction bases with no gene match: 7. Written as DNA, the CDR3 is TGTGCCACCGGGACTAGCGGGACAGGAGAGCAGTACTTC. Its translation: CATGTSGTGEQYF.

CDR3 nucleotide sequence: TGTGCCAGCACTGACATGTCGGGACTAGATTTTTACGAGCAGTACTTC. Translation: CASTDMSGLDFYEQYF. The chain combines TRBV27 with TRBJ2-7, with 8 bases lining up with TRBD2. V dropped 7 bases and J dropped 4; count of bases not matched to a gene: 15. The V gene's germline CDR1 is MNHEY and CDR2 SMNVEV (reference sequence). CDR3 length: 16 amino acids.

The rearrangement links TRBV27 to TRBJ1-3; 8 bases match TRBD1. The V and J ends lost 4 bases and 4 bases, in that order; junction bases with no gene match: 6. The germline V gene encodes CDR1 MNHEY and CDR2 SMNVEV (reference sequence). The CDR3 has 15 amino acids. The CDR3 region is CASSSRGPGGNTIYF. CDR3 coding DNA: TGTGCCAGCAGTTCCAGGGGGCCGGGAGGAAACACCATATATTTT.

This clone was detected once. The DNA for the CDR3 is TGCGCCAGCAGCCTTCCGGGACAGGTGGAAAAACTGTTTTTT. Encoded protein: CASSLPGQVEKLFF. The gene calls are TRBV5-1 and TRBJ1-4; 8 bases are a match to TRBD1. The CDR3 totals 14 residues. CDR1 is SGHRS, CDR2 YFSETQ, per germline. V was pared by 4 bases and J by 8 bases, with 7 bases of the junction left unmatched.

This chain joins TRBV7-3 and TRBJ2-2; D might be TRBD2 (6 bases). This CDR3 spans 15 amino acids. V lost 5 bases and J 6 bases, leaving 16 bases between the germline ends. Germline CDR1 reads SGHTA; CDR2 reads FQGTGA. The CDR3 DNA is TGTGCCAGCAGCCCGGGACTTGCTATCTCCGGGGAGCTGTTTTTT. It is translated as CASSPGLAISGELFF.

V usage is TRBV5-4 and J usage is TRBJ2-5; 7 positions agree with TRBD1. The CDR3 totals 14 residues. After removal of 4 bases from V and 0 bases from J, the junction contained 3 bases not matched to a gene. The germline CDR1 and CDR2 sequences are SGHNT and YYREEE (reference sequence). The CDR3, as DNA: TGTGCCAGCAGCGGACAGGCTTACCAAGAGACCCAGTACTTC. This sequence encodes CASSGQAYQETQYF.

The rearrangement links TRBV27 to TRBJ1-3; 7 nucleotides align to TRBD1. The CDR3 is 17 amino acids. Germline V lookup: CDR1 MNHEY, CDR2 SMNVEV (reference sequence). Germline trimming cut 2 bases from V and 4 bases from J; bases unmatched to any gene: 11. CDR3 amino acids: CASSLTPLDRAGNTIYF. The DNA of the CDR3 is TGTGCCAGCAGTTTAACCCCTTTAGACAGGGCCGGAAACACCATATATTTT.

This clone came up once. The junction and the germline gene differ at one end; a read error may be behind it. The chain uses TRBV7-9 and TRBJ2-7, with D possibly TRBD2 on 7 matching bases. The CDR3 is made up of 14 amino acids. Germline V gene data show CDR1 as SEHNR and CDR2 as FQNEAQ (reference sequence). CDR3 sequence reads: CSSSLGGVGYEQYF. The DNA of the CDR3 is TGTTCCAGCAGCTTAGGGGGGGTCGGGTACGAGCAGTACTTC.

The chain carries TRBV5-6 and TRBJ2-3, with TRBD1 identical over 8 bases. V was pared by 4 bases and J by 1 base, with 5 bases of the junction left unmatched. CDR3 length: 15 residues. Germline V gives CDR1 SGHDT, CDR2 YYEEEE. The CDR3 protein is CASSDTTGGTDTQYF. CDR3 sequence (DNA): TGTGCCAGCAGCGACACGACAGGGGGCACAGATACGCAGTATTTT.

The J gene is TRBJ2-7, the V gene TRBV5-6; TRBD2 might be the D (5 bases). The CDR3 extends over 14 amino acids. The germline V gene encodes CDR1 SGHDT and CDR2 YYEEEE. The V end lost 4 bases, the J end lost 2 bases, and 13 bases lay between the germline ends. CDR3 region: CASSATGNPYEQYF. In DNA form, the CDR3 reads TGTGCCAGCAGCGCCACCGGGAATCCCTACGAGCAGTACTTC.

The chain has TRBV6-4 and TRBJ2-3; 9 nucleotides align to TRBD2. The CDR3 length is 14 residues. Germline V gene sequence: CDR1 MRHNA, CDR2 SNTAGT. The ends lost 10 bases at V and 2 bases at J; junction bases unmatched: 7. Here the CDR3 reads CAKKKREDTDTQYF. The CDR3 DNA reads as TGTGCCAAGAAGAAGCGGGAGGACACAGATACGCAGTATTTT.

The chain employs TRBV7-6 and TRBJ2-5; TRBD1 aligns across 7 bases. The germline CDR1 and CDR2 sequences are SGHVS and FNYEAQ. Trimming took 1 base from V and 1 from J; bases not matched to a gene: 3. This CDR3 has 15 residues. The CDR3 sequence: CASSLGGQFQETQYF. CDR3 nucleotides: TGTGCCAGCAGCTTAGGGGGACAGTTCCAAGAGACCCAGTACTTC.

The chain employs TRBV2 and TRBJ1-2; possibly TRBD1 for D (6 bases). Trimming removed 5 bases from V and 4 bases from J, with 8 bases in between. CDR3 length: 12 residues. Germline V gene data show CDR1 as SNHLY and CDR2 as FYNNEI. The CDR3 region has the DNA TGTGCCAGCAGTCACAGGGCCTATGGCTACACCTTC. Protein sequence: CASSHRAYGYTF.

The CDR3 nucleotides are TGCGCCAGCAGCCTGGGACAGGGCCTGTCTAATGAAAAACTGTTTTTT. Translating it yields CASSLGQGLSNEKLFF. The chain recombines TRBV5-1 with TRBJ1-4, with TRBD1 matching over 9 bases. V lost 4 bases, J lost 3 bases, and 7 bases stayed unmatched. CDR1 and CDR2 (germline): SGHRS, YFSETQ. The CDR3 loop spans 16 amino acids.

Comment on this clone: The identical CDR3 is also encoded by other nucleotide sequences in the sample. The chain couples TRBV7-9 to TRBJ1-1; D unresolved. This CDR3 comprises 15 residues. V gave up 4 bases and J gave up 0 bases, with 12 bases separating them. CDR1 and CDR2 (germline): SEHNR, FQNEAQ (reference sequence). CDR3 sequence (DNA): TGTGCCAGCAGCTCAGAGGGCGGTTTGAACACTGAAGCTTTCTTT. Translating gives CASSSEGGLNTEAFF.

This chain joins TRBV11-1 and TRBJ2-5; 9 bases fit TRBD2. Germline assignment: CDR1 SGHAT and CDR2 FQDESV (reference sequence). V was pared by 5 bases and J by 5 bases, with 12 bases of the junction left unmatched. The CDR3 totals 16 residues. CDR3 sequence: CASSRLSSGGRETQYF. The CDR3 DNA reads as TGTGCCAGCAGCCGATTGTCCAGCGGGGGGCGGGAGACCCAGTACTTC.

This clone was observed a single time. The rearrangement links TRBV9 to TRBJ1-2; 9 bases are shared with TRBD1. The CDR3 loop spans 15 amino acids. Germline V gives CDR1 SGDLS, CDR2 YYNGEE. After removal of 4 bases from V and 2 bases from J, the junction contained 6 bases not matched to a gene. This chain's CDR3 is CASSTWDRENYGYTF. Here the CDR3 DNA reads TGTGCCAGCAGCACCTGGGACAGGGAGAACTATGGCTACACCTTC.

In regard to this clone: In the same sample, other DNA sequences code for this CDR3. The V gene is TRBV30, the J gene TRBJ2-7; 7 bases fit TRBD1. This CDR3 has 14 residues. Germline V gene data show CDR1 as GTSNPN and CDR2 as SVGIG (reference sequence). With 3 bases clipped from V and 4 bases from J, the junction kept 9 bases outside the gene matches. The CDR3 region is CAWRPRDSLYEQYF. The CDR3 DNA reads TGTGCCTGGAGACCCCGGGACAGTCTTTACGAGCAGTACTTC.

This clone was seen only once. This chain uses TRBV5-5 with TRBJ1-1; D gene uncertain. Germline-derived CDR1 and CDR2 are SGHKS and YYEKEE (reference sequence). The CDR3 is made up of 13 amino acids. Trimming left V 0 bases short and J 8 bases short, with 11 bases between. The CDR3 coding sequence is TGTGCCAGCAGCTTGGGACCGCGCGGGGAAGCTTTCTTT. This gives the protein CASSLGPRGEAFF.

The CDR3 here is CASKQVANEKLFF. In DNA form, the CDR3 reads TGTGCCAGCAAACAGGTGGCTAATGAAAAACTGTTTTTT. V gene TRBV6-1 combines with J gene TRBJ1-4, with TRBD1 as a possible D gene (5 bases). There are 13 residues in the CDR3. Trimming left V 7 bases short and J 3 bases short, with 9 bases between. Germline V CDR1 and CDR2: MNHNS, SASEGT.

The CDR3 reads CAIGTGGLNQPQHF. CDR3 bases: TGCGCCATCGGGACAGGGGGGCTCAATCAGCCCCAGCATTTT. This chain connects TRBV10-1 to TRBJ1-5, with 11 bases lining up with TRBD1. This CDR3 region has 14 residues. CDR1 WNHNN and CDR2 SYGVQD come from the germline V gene (reference sequence). The V segment lost 10 bases and the J segment 3 bases; nucleotides outside the gene matches: 5.